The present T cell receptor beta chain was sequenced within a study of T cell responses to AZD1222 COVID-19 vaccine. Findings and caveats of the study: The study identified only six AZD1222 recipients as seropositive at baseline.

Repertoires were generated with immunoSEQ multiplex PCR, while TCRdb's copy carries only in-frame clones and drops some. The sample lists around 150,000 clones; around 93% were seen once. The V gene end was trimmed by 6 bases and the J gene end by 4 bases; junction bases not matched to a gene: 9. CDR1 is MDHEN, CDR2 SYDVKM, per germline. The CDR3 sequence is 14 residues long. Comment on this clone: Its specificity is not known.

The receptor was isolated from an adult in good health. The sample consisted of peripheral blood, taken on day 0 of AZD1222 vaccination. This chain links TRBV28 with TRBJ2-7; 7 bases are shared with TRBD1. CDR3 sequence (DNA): TGTGCCAGCAGCTTCCAGGACAGGCGGTACGAGCAGTACTTC. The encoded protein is CASSFQDRRYEQYF.